One and the same sample provided the 3 T cell receptor beta chains below, sequenced in a study of T cells in narcolepsy. The assay was immunoSEQ multiplex PCR, and TCRdb's table has in-frame clones only and misses some. The sample contains about 35,000 clones, 70% to 85% of which appear only once. Sample: memory (CD45RA-) CD4+ T cells from blood. These receptors came from a human donor in good health.

The CDR3 coding sequence is TGTGCCAGTAGTATCGAAGGGCGCTACAATCAGCCCCAGCATTTT. Amino acids: CASSIEGRYNQPQHF. V and J are TRBV19 and TRBJ1-5; D gene uncertain. CDR3 length equals 15 residues. Germline CDR1 is LNHDA and CDR2 is SQIVND (reference sequence). V gave up 3 bases and J gave up 3 bases, with 12 bases separating them.

The rearrangement joins TRBV11-3 to TRBJ1-1; 9 bases fit TRBD1. This CDR3 region has 16 residues. After removal of 4 bases from V and 5 bases from J, the junction contained 11 bases not matched to a gene. Germline V gives CDR1 SGHNT, CDR2 YENEEA. The chain's CDR3 is CASSSRTGQGRTEAFF. CDR3 bases: TGTGCCAGCAGCTCCAGAACGGGACAGGGAAGAACTGAAGCTTTCTTT.

This clone was recorded a few times. The V and J genes are TRBV19 and TRBJ1-2, with D unclear. CDR1 LNHDA and CDR2 SQIVND come from the germline V gene (reference sequence). V was pared by 3 bases and J by 5 bases, with 13 bases between. The CDR3 length is 14 residues. The CDR3 bases are TGTGCCAGTAGTATTGAGGTCGGCGTGTATGGCTACACCTTC. Translated: CASSIEVGVYGYTF.